These T cell receptor beta chains were read from a single sample in a study of TIL therapy for anti-PD-1-resistant metastatic lung cancer. Sequenced by immunoSEQ multiplex PCR; TCRdb stores in-frame clones only, minus some. The sample shows tens of thousands of clones, roughly two thirds of them seen only once. The input for sequencing was blood, taken at baseline. The receptors come from a person aged 25 to 85 with non-small cell lung cancer. The CDR3 runs from the conserved cysteine through the conserved F or W. A D gene is named only where the DNA matches it firmly. Clone size is stated in some rows and not others, as once, few, many or a class when expanded.

d_call,clone_size,j_call,v_call,cdr3_nt,cdr3_aa
-,few,TRBJ1-1,TRBV29-1,TGCAGCGCAAAGGGACTTATGAACACTGAAGCTTTCTTT,CSAKGLMNTEAFF
-,-,TRBJ2-3,TRBV11-2,TGTGCCAGCAGCTTAGTCCAGTACACAGATACGCAGTATTTT,CASSLVQYTDTQYF
-,-,TRBJ2-1,TRBV6-4,TGTGCCAGCAGTTCCACAACAGGGTACAATGAGCAGTTCTTC,CASSSTTGYNEQFF
-,-,TRBJ2-1,TRBV30,TGTGCCTCCACCCTGGGGGGGCGAAACAATGAGCAGTTCTTC,CASTLGGRNNEQFF
-,few,TRBJ1-5,TRBV6-4,TGTGCCAGCAGTGCAGACAGCGGGGCACAGCCCCAGCATTTT,CASSADSGAQPQHF
-,-,TRBJ1-6,TRBV27,TGTGCCAGCAGTAGATCCCCCGGACAGAGCTCCTATAATTCACCCCTCCACTTT,CASSRSPGQSSYNSPLHF
-,-,TRBJ2-4,TRBV19,TGTGCCAGTAGTATAGTTTCGCAAGGGACCAAAAACATTCAGTACTTC,CASSIVSQGTKNIQYF
-,once,TRBJ2-7,TRBV4-1,TGCGCCAGCAGCCAAGCGCAGAGGGGCTCCTACGAGCAGTACTTC,CASSQAQRGSYEQYF
-,-,TRBJ2-1,TRBV10-3,TGTGCCATCAGCCCAAGGGGGAGGGAGGCCAATGAGCAGTTCTTC,CAISPRGREANEQFF
-,once,TRBJ1-6,TRBV5-4,TGTGCCAGCAGCTTAGACCCGAGCTCCTATAATTCACCCCTCCACTTT,CASSLDPSSYNSPLHF
-,few,TRBJ1-2,TRBV5-1,TGCGCCAGCTCAACCCGACCCCAAACGGGTGGCTACACCTTC,CASSTRPQTGGYTF
TRBD2,once,TRBJ2-1,TRBV6-5,TGTGCCAGCAGTTACCGGGGGGATGAGCAGTTCTTC,CASSYRGDEQFF
-,few,TRBJ1-5,TRBV6-1,TGTGCCAGCAGTGAACTTCGGGTCAGCCTCAATCAGCCCCAGCATTTT,CASSELRVSLNQPQHF
-,-,TRBJ1-2,TRBV9,TGTGCCAGCAGCGTAAGCACGGCCTTCGATGGCTACACCTTC,CASSVSTAFDGYTF
-,-,TRBJ1-5,TRBV28,TGTGCCAGCAATAGTCCATTGGGGGGCCGGCCCCAGCATTTT,CASNSPLGGRPQHF
TRBD1,-,TRBJ2-7,TRBV7-2,TGTGCCAGCAGCTTAGGGGACAGGGCCACCTACGAGCAGTACTTC,CASSLGDRATYEQYF
-,-,TRBJ1-1,TRBV5-1,TGCGCCAGCAGCTTAGCTACCGGGGTCAACACTGAAGCTTTCTTT,CASSLATGVNTEAFF
-,-,TRBJ2-5,TRBV5-4,TGTGCCAGCAGCTTGGGGGCGCCGCCGGGGGAGACCCAGTACTTC,CASSLGAPPGETQYF
TRBD2,-,TRBJ2-3,TRBV6-6,TGTGCCAGCAGTTACCGACTAGCGGGGGTCGGCGATACGCAGTATTTT,CASSYRLAGVGDTQYF
-,-,TRBJ1-2,TRBV5-1,TGCGCCAGCAGCTTGCAGCAGAACGCGGATGGCTACACCTTC,CASSLQQNADGYTF
-,-,TRBJ2-1,TRBV19,TGTGCCAGTAGCCCGTTAGACAGGACCCGAGACAATGAGCAGTTCTTC,CASSPLDRTRDNEQFF
-,few,TRBJ1-1,TRBV4-2,TGTGCCAGCAGCCAAGATCGATTTTTGGTTAACACTGAAGCTTTCTTT,CASSQDRFLVNTEAFF
TRBD1,-,TRBJ2-7,TRBV11-2,TGTGCCAGCAGCTTGGGGACAGGGGGTTTCTACGAGCAGTACTTC,CASSLGTGGFYEQYF
-,once,TRBJ2-2,TRBV10-1,TGCGCCAGCAGTGAGTCGGTCCAGGATGATGGCACCGGGGAGCTGTTTTTT,CASSESVQDDGTGELFF
-,-,TRBJ2-3,TRBV5-1,TGCGCCAGCAGCTTGGGAGCGACTCCCACGGATACGCAGTATTTT,CASSLGATPTDTQYF
-,-,TRBJ2-7,TRBV2,TGTGCCAGCAGTGAAACAAGGCAGGTCTCCTACGAGCAGTACTTC,CASSETRQVSYEQYF
TRBD1,few,TRBJ2-7,TRBV4-1,TGCGCCAGCAGCCAACTACCCGGGACAGCTCGGTCCGGGCAGTACTTC,CASSQLPGTARSGQYF
-,once,TRBJ2-7,TRBV2,TGTGCCAGCAGTACTGACGGTGGTATCTACGAGCAGTACTTC,CASSTDGGIYEQYF
-,-,TRBJ2-7,TRBV4-1,TGCGCCAGCAGCCAAGTCAACGCGGCCGGGGACTACGAGCAGTACTTC,CASSQVNAAGDYEQYF
-,few,TRBJ2-7,TRBV7-7,TGTGCTAGCAGCTCCAGTCGTTTCCACAGTGACAGATCTAGGGAGCAGTACTTC,CASSSSRFHSDRSREQYF
-,-,TRBJ2-7,TRBV5-1,TGCGCCAGCAGCCCTGGAGGGAGCTCCCTTGGGTACGAGCAGTACTTC,CASSPGGSSLGYEQYF
-,-,TRBJ1-3,TRBV5-1,TGCGCCAGCAGACTGGGGGGGAACTCTGGAAACACCATATATTTT,CASRLGGNSGNTIYF
TRBD1,-,TRBJ1-2,TRBV11-2,TGTGCCAGCAGCCCACACTCGGGACAGGCGATCTATGGCTACACCTTC,CASSPHSGQAIYGYTF
-,-,TRBJ2-3,TRBV19,TGTGCCAGTAGTGCGGGGACACTCTATAGCACAGATACGCAGTATTTT,CASSAGTLYSTDTQYF
-,once,TRBJ2-3,TRBV7-9,TGTGCCAGCAGCTTAGAAGGGGCAGATACGCAGTATTTT,CASSLEGADTQYF
TRBD2,-,TRBJ2-1,TRBV2,TGTGCCAGCAGGCCGGGACTAGCGTACAATGAGCAGTTCTTC,CASRPGLAYNEQFF
-,-,TRBJ2-3,TRBV10-1,TGCGCCAGCAACCTAGGGTCCCCTACAGATACGCAGTATTTT,CASNLGSPTDTQYF
-,-,TRBJ2-2,TRBV6-6,TGTGCCAGCAGTTACGGAAGCACCGGGGAGCTGTTTTTT,CASSYGSTGELFF
-,-,TRBJ2-3,TRBV29-1,TGCAGCACCGATACAGGGCAATTCACAGATACGCAGTATTTT,CSTDTGQFTDTQYF
-,-,TRBJ1-5,TRBV19,TGTGCCAGTAGTATAACGACCTACAATCAGCCCCAGCATTTT,CASSITTYNQPQHF
-,-,TRBJ1-4,TRBV4-1,TGCGCCAGCAGCCAAGTAGATAGGCGCGATGAAAAACTGTTTTTT,CASSQVDRRDEKLFF
TRBD2,-,TRBJ2-3,TRBV28,TGTGCCAGCAGGGGGGGAGGGGCCGGATCAGATACGCAGTATTTT,CASRGGGAGSDTQYF